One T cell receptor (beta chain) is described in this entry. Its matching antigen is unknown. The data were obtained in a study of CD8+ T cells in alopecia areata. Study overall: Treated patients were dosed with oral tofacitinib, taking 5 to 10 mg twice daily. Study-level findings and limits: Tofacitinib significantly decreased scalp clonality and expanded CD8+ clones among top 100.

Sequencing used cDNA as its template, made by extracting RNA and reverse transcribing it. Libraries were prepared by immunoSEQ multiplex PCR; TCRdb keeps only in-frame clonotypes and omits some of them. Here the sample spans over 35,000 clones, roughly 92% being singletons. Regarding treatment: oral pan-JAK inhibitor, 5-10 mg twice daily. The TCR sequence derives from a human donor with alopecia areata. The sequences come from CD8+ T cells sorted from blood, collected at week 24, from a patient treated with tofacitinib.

The CDR3 region has the DNA TGTGCCAGCAGTTTAACGGCTAGCAGTTACTACGAGCAGTACTTC. Encoded protein: CASSLTASSYYEQYF. V and J are TRBV28 and TRBJ2-7; maybe TRBD2 (5 bases). V was cut by 2 bases and J by 3 bases, with 14 bases left in between. CDR1 is MDHEN and CDR2 is SYDVKM in the germline V gene. The CDR3 covers 15 residues.